Reported below is one TCR beta chain. The method was immunoSEQ multiplex PCR; TCRdb's version includes in-frame clones alone and lacks a portion of them. The sample includes 44,000 or so clones, 85% to 90% of them seen just once. The CDR3 has 14 amino acids. After removal of 5 bases from V and 3 bases from J, the junction contained 3 bases not matched to a gene. Germline lookup yields CDR1 LNHNV and CDR2 YYDKDF (reference sequence). The data stem from a study of memory CD8 T cells in hepatitis C reinfection. Overall study context: HCV reinfection: RNA-positive following two negative tests at least 60 days apart.

Sample time point: peak reinfection, 3 to 8 weeks after reinfection detection. No in vitro expansion preceded TCR sequencing of the sorted cells. People who inject drugs from Montreal's HEPCO study were the donors. The receptor was isolated from a young man with hepatitis C virus infection. The material sequenced was naive CD8+ T cells sorted from blood. This chain connects TRBV15 to TRBJ2-1, with 8 bases fitting TRBD2. The CDR3 nucleotides read TGTGCCACCAGCGGTAGCGGGAACTACAATGAGCAGTTCTTC. As protein: CATSGSGNYNEQFF.